This TCR beta chain appears in the sequencing data of a study of T cells in Graves' hyperthyroidism and ophthalmopathy. Study findings and constraints: From stable hyperthyroidism, ophthalmopathy was set apart by a 13 V-J model.

It was RNA transcripts that yielded the amplified TCR beta CDR3 regions. First-round RT-PCR of the TCR CDR3 relied on the HTBI primer set. TCRdb processed the multiplex PCR reads anew with MiXCR; each CDR3 protein has one entry. The repertoire holds some 320,000 distinct CDR3 sequences, 12% to 15% seen once, with 34% in the top ten. CDR1 is SNHLY and CDR2 is FYNNEI in the germline V gene. The CDR3 runs 14 residues. Trimming took 6 bases from V and 5 from J, leaving 14 bases between them. This clonotype was observed at least ten times. Its matching antigen is unknown. V is TRBV2 and J is TRBJ1-5, with D perhaps TRBD1 (6 bases). The sequence was obtained from a woman aged 40 to 55 with Graves' ophthalmopathy. Sequenced: blood. The CDR3 bases are TGTGCCAGCAGGCCCGGGACATACTATCAGCCCCAGCATTTT. The encoded protein is CASRPGTYYQPQHF.